The source of this TCR beta chain is a study of blood T cell repertoires in COVID-19. This clone has a single count. Produced via immunoSEQ multiplex PCR; TCRdb's table is partial and in-frame only. The repertoire has some 280,000 clones, 89% of them found once; the top ten carry around 12%. CDR3 size: 14 residues. The ends lost 0 bases at V and 3 bases at J; junction bases unmatched: 1. The germline CDR1 and CDR2 sequences are SGHVS and FNYEAQ. This chain links TRBV7-6 with TRBJ1-1, with TRBD1 matching over 7 bases. The TCR was taken from a woman aged 55-69 years with acute or convalescent COVID-19. Sequenced input: peripheral blood. The CDR3 protein is CASSLAQGDTEAFF. The DNA of the CDR3 is TGTGCCAGCAGCTTAGCCCAGGGGGACACTGAAGCTTTCTTT.